A selection of T cell receptor beta chains follows, all from one sample in a study of blood T cell repertoires in COVID-19. Some clones are missing from TCRdb's copy, which holds only in-frame ones; the method was immunoSEQ multiplex PCR. The sample gives approximately 250,000 clones, 85% to 90% of which show up once; roughly 4.3% is in the top ten. Sequenced material: PBMCs or T cells enriched from blood (not recorded which). Receptor source: a woman in her twenties or thirties with acute COVID-19. Both conserved end residues are part of each CDR3. Each record gives: CDR3 length, V gene, clone size, J gene, D gene, CDR3 DNA, CDR3 protein. D genes are given only for firm matches. Clone size is given for some rows only: seen once, a few or many times, or a class if the clone is expanded.

cdr3_length: 14
v_call: TRBV2
clone_size: once
j_call: TRBJ2-6
d_call: NA
cdr3_nt: TGTGCCAGCAGAAGGGGCGCTGGGGCCAACGTCCTGACTTTC
cdr3_aa: CASRRGAGANVLTF

cdr3_length: 16
v_call: TRBV3-1/TRBV3-2
clone_size: NA
j_call: TRBJ2-1
d_call: TRBD2
cdr3_nt: TGTGCCAGCAGCCAAGGGGGACTAGCGGGGGCCAGGGGGCAGTTCTTC
cdr3_aa: CASSQGGLAGARGQFF

cdr3_length: 15
v_call: TRBV28
clone_size: NA
j_call: TRBJ1-1
d_call: NA
cdr3_nt: TGTGCCAGCAGTTCGTGGCTTGAAGAGAACACTGAAGCTTTCTTT
cdr3_aa: CASSSWLEENTEAFF

cdr3_length: 14
v_call: TRBV10-3
clone_size: NA
j_call: TRBJ1-1
d_call: NA
cdr3_nt: TGTGCCATCAGTGAGGGGGGGTCCCACTCTGAAGCTTTCTTT
cdr3_aa: CAISEGGSHSEAFF

cdr3_length: 14
v_call: TRBV3-1/TRBV3-2
clone_size: NA
j_call: TRBJ2-1
d_call: NA
cdr3_nt: TGTGCCAGTAATACGGGACTGGGTGGCAATGAGCAGTTCTTC
cdr3_aa: CASNTGLGGNEQFF

cdr3_length: 16
v_call: TRBV13
clone_size: NA
j_call: TRBJ2-3
d_call: TRBD2
cdr3_nt: TGTGCCAGCAGCTTAGGGGCTAGCGGGCCATCAGATACGCAGTATTTT
cdr3_aa: CASSLGASGPSDTQYF

cdr3_length: 14
v_call: TRBV6-6
clone_size: NA
j_call: TRBJ2-5
d_call: TRBD1
cdr3_nt: TGTGCCAGCAGTAAGCTGGGGGACAGTTGGACCCAGTACTTC
cdr3_aa: CASSKLGDSWTQYF

cdr3_length: 15
v_call: TRBV20-1
clone_size: NA
j_call: TRBJ2-1
d_call: TRBD1
cdr3_nt: TGCAGTGCTACTGAGGCGGACAGGCCCTACAATGAGCAGTTCTTC
cdr3_aa: CSATEADRPYNEQFF

cdr3_length: 13
v_call: TRBV29-1
clone_size: NA
j_call: TRBJ1-4
d_call: TRBD1
cdr3_nt: TGCAGCGTCAGCCAGACAGGGAATGAAAAACTGTTTTTT
cdr3_aa: CSVSQTGNEKLFF

cdr3_length: 16
v_call: TRBV14
clone_size: NA
j_call: TRBJ2-7
d_call: NA
cdr3_nt: TGTGCCAGCAGCCAAGATCATAGCGTTTATCGGGTCGAGCAGTACTTC
cdr3_aa: CASSQDHSVYRVEQYF

cdr3_length: 15
v_call: TRBV19
clone_size: NA
j_call: TRBJ1-6
d_call: TRBD1
cdr3_nt: TGTGCCAGTAGTAAAGAGACAGGGGGCGTCTCACCCCTCCACTTT
cdr3_aa: CASSKETGGVSPLHF

cdr3_length: 13
v_call: TRBV5-4
clone_size: NA
j_call: TRBJ2-3
d_call: TRBD2
cdr3_nt: TGTGCCAGCAGCTTTGGACTAGCGGGAGAGCAGTATTTT
cdr3_aa: CASSFGLAGEQYF

cdr3_length: 13
v_call: TRBV12-3/TRBV12-4
clone_size: NA
j_call: TRBJ1-1
d_call: NA
cdr3_nt: TGTGCCAGCAGTTGGGCCGTTGACACTGAAGCTTTCTTT
cdr3_aa: CASSWAVDTEAFF

cdr3_length: 15
v_call: TRBV5-1
clone_size: NA
j_call: TRBJ2-5
d_call: TRBD1
cdr3_nt: TGCGCCAGCAGCCCGGGACAGGGTCTTGCAGAGACCCAGTACTTC
cdr3_aa: CASSPGQGLAETQYF

cdr3_length: 16
v_call: TRBV3-1/TRBV3-2
clone_size: NA
j_call: TRBJ2-1
d_call: TRBD2
cdr3_nt: TGTGCCAGCAGCTTGGGACTAGCGGGAAGAAGGGATGAGCAGTTCTTC
cdr3_aa: CASSLGLAGRRDEQFF

cdr3_length: 15
v_call: TRBV15
clone_size: NA
j_call: TRBJ2-2
d_call: TRBD2
cdr3_nt: TGTGCCACCAGCGGAAGACTAGCGGGAGGCGGGGAGCTGTTTTTT
cdr3_aa: CATSGRLAGGGELFF

cdr3_length: 12
v_call: TRBV28
clone_size: NA
j_call: TRBJ1-3
d_call: NA
cdr3_nt: TGTGCCAGCACTCAACGAGCAAACACCATATATTTT
cdr3_aa: CASTQRANTIYF

cdr3_length: 16
v_call: TRBV6-1
clone_size: NA
j_call: TRBJ1-5
d_call: NA
cdr3_nt: TGTGCCAGCAGTGACCCTAGAGGAAGAGCTAATCAGCCCCAGCATTTT
cdr3_aa: CASSDPRGRANQPQHF

cdr3_length: 16
v_call: TRBV5-1
clone_size: NA
j_call: TRBJ2-1
d_call: TRBD2
cdr3_nt: TGCGCCAGCAGCGTGGGACTAGCGGGAGGGCTCAATGAGCAGTTCTTC
cdr3_aa: CASSVGLAGGLNEQFF

cdr3_length: 14
v_call: TRBV14
clone_size: NA
j_call: TRBJ1-2
d_call: TRBD1
cdr3_nt: TGTGCCAGCAGCCAACAGGGACAGGGGGATGGCTACACCTTC
cdr3_aa: CASSQQGQGDGYTF

cdr3_length: 14
v_call: TRBV9
clone_size: NA
j_call: TRBJ1-2
d_call: TRBD1
cdr3_nt: TGTGCCAGCAGCTCCGACAGGGGGCTTGGTGGCTACACCTTC
cdr3_aa: CASSSDRGLGGYTF

cdr3_length: 11
v_call: TRBV28
clone_size: NA
j_call: TRBJ1-2
d_call: NA
cdr3_nt: TGTGCCAGCAGTTTCCCAGGTGGCTACACCTTC
cdr3_aa: CASSFPGGYTF

cdr3_length: 14
v_call: TRBV5-8
clone_size: NA
j_call: TRBJ2-7
d_call: TRBD2
cdr3_nt: TGTGCCAGCAGCCCCTCGGGGACTAGAGGCGAGCAGTACTTC
cdr3_aa: CASSPSGTRGEQYF

cdr3_length: 14
v_call: TRBV6-5
clone_size: NA
j_call: TRBJ2-2
d_call: NA
cdr3_nt: TGTGCCAGCAGACGTAACGACTTACACGGGGAGCTGTTTTTT
cdr3_aa: CASRRNDLHGELFF

cdr3_length: 13
v_call: TRBV27
clone_size: NA
j_call: TRBJ2-7
d_call: NA
cdr3_nt: TGTGCCAGCAGTAGCAGGGATCTCTACGAGCAGTACTTC
cdr3_aa: CASSSRDLYEQYF

cdr3_length: 16
v_call: TRBV19
clone_size: NA
j_call: TRBJ2-1
d_call: NA
cdr3_nt: TGTGCCAGTAGAGAGGGCATGATGGAGGGCCGCGATGAGCAGTTCTTC
cdr3_aa: CASREGMMEGRDEQFF

cdr3_length: 13
v_call: TRBV12-3/TRBV12-4
clone_size: NA
j_call: TRBJ1-5
d_call: NA
cdr3_nt: TGTGCCAGCGTTGGGCAAGCGGATCAGCCCCAGCATTTT
cdr3_aa: CASVGQADQPQHF

cdr3_length: 14
v_call: TRBV19
clone_size: NA
j_call: TRBJ2-7
d_call: NA
cdr3_nt: TGTGCCAGTAGTATCCGGACAGGGAGGGACGAGCAGTACTTC
cdr3_aa: CASSIRTGRDEQYF

cdr3_length: 16
v_call: TRBV14
clone_size: NA
j_call: TRBJ2-1
d_call: TRBD2
cdr3_nt: TGTGCCAGCAGCCAACTAACTAGCGGGAGGATCCATGAGCAGTTCTTC
cdr3_aa: CASSQLTSGRIHEQFF